Listed below are T cell receptor beta chains from one sample, sequenced in a study of T cells in Graves' hyperthyroidism and ophthalmopathy. TCRdb fed the multiplex PCR reads into MiXCR, producing one record per CDR3 protein. This table holds about 610,000 distinct CDR3 sequences, approximately 15% found once. Material: blood. The receptors here all came from a middle-aged woman with Graves' ophthalmopathy. Each CDR3 is given with its conserved first and last residue. The size entry is marked missing in some rows and otherwise reads once, few, many or a size class.

V	size	J	CDR3
TRBV4-2	many	TRBJ2-3	CASSQDLAGGTDTQYF
TRBV5-1	few	TRBJ2-5	CASSPETGGSLGETQYF
TRBV6-1	few	TRBJ2-1	CASTHSSGGYNEQFF
TRBV6-1	NA	TRBJ2-7	CASSEPGARIEQYF
TRBV2	many	TRBJ1-1	CASSGQVGTEAFF
TRBV28	many	TRBJ2-1	CASSLAGGGSNEQFF
TRBV12-3/TRBV12-4	many	TRBJ2-5	CASTWTGGQETQYF
TRBV7-3	few	TRBJ2-5	CASSFNLGQTQYF
TRBV5-8	few	TRBJ1-4	CASSLPRASDTNEKLFF
TRBV5-1	NA	TRBJ2-7	CASTTGSSHEQYF
TRBV2	many	TRBJ1-6	CASSGQGGNSPLHF
TRBV12-3/TRBV12-4	NA	TRBJ2-5	CASMSSSNRVTETQYF
TRBV13	many	TRBJ1-6	CASRPTGGSSPLHF
TRBV3-1	many	TRBJ2-1	CASSQDRDSGRLGEQFF
TRBV29-1	NA	TRBJ2-7	CSVAITGTGYYEQYF
TRBV19	few	TRBJ1-1	CASRSGTGGVNTEAFF
TRBV12-3/TRBV12-4	many	TRBJ2-5	CASSSVRETQYF
TRBV2	many	TRBJ2-7	CASKGTSLGEQYF
TRBV7-9	many	TRBJ2-1	CASNPGIGAYNEQFF
TRBV5-1	many	TRBJ2-1	CASSYIGGVSYNEQFF
TRBV11-2	once	TRBJ2-7	CASSLGAVPGGQYF
TRBV27	NA	TRBJ2-7	CASGSGEAYEQYF